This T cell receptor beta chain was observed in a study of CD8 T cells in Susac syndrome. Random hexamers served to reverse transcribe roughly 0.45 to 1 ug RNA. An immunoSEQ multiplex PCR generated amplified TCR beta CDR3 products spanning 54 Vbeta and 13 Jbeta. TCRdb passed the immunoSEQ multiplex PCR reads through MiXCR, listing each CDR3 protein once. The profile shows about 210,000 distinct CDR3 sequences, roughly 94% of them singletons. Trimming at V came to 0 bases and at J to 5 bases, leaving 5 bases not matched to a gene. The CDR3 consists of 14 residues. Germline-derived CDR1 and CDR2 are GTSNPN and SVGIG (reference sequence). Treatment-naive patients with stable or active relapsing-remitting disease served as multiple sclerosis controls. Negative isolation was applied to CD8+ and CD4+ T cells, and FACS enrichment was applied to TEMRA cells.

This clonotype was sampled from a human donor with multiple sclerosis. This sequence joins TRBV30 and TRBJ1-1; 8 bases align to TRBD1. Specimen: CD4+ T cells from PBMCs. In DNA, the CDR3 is TGTGCCTGGAGTGTCCAGGGGGCTGTGACTGAAGCTTTCTTT. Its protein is CAWSVQGAVTEAFF.